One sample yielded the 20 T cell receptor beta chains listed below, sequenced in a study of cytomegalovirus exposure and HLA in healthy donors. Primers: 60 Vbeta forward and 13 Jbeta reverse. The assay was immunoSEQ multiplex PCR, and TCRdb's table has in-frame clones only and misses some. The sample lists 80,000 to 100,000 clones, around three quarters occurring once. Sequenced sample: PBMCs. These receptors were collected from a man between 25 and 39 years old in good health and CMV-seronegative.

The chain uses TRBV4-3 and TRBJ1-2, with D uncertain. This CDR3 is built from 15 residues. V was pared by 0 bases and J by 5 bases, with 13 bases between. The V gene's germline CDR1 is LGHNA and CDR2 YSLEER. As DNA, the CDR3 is TGCGCCAGCAGCCAAGATAGTACAGCTGCATATGGCTACACCTTC. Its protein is CASSQDSTAAYGYTF.

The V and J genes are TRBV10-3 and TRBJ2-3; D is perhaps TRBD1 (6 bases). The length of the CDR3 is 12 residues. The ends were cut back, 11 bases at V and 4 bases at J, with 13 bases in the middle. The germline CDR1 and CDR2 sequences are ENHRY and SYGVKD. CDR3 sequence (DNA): TGTGCCGTAGGGAAGGGGGCAGATACGCAGTATTTT. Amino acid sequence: CAVGKGADTQYF.

The CDR3 region is CASSFQGLQPQHF. CDR3 in DNA: TGTGCCAGCAGCTTTCAGGGGCTGCAGCCCCAGCATTTT. V gene TRBV7-2 combines with J gene TRBJ1-5; maybe TRBD1 (6 bases). The CDR3 consists of 13 residues. V was shortened by 3 bases and J by 7 bases, with 10 bases between the two germline ends. The germline CDR1 and CDR2 sequences are SGHTA and FQGNSA.

In DNA, the CDR3 is TGTGCCAGCAGCTGGACAGGGAAGCACAATGAGCAGTTCTTC. Protein: CASSWTGKHNEQFF. The chain links TRBV25-1 to TRBJ2-1; 8 bases agree with TRBD1. The CDR3 contains 14 residues. J gave up 5 bases and V 6 bases, and 6 bases lay outside the gene matches. Germline V gene lookup returns CDR1 MGHDK and CDR2 SYGVNS.

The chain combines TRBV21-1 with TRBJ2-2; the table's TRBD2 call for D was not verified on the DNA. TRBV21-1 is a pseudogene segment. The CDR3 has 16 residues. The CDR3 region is CASSLHPGLPFGELFF. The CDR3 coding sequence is TGTGCCAGCAGTTTACATCCGGGACTTCCGTTCGGGGAGCTGTTTTTT.

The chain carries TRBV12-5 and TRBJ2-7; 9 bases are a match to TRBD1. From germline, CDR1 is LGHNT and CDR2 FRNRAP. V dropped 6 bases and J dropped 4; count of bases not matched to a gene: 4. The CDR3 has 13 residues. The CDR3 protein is CASGVDRGYEQYF. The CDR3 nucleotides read TGTGCTAGTGGGGTGGACAGGGGTTACGAGCAGTACTTC. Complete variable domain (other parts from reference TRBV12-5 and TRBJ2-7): DARVTQTPRHKVTEMGQEVTMRCQPILGHNTVFWYRQTMMQGLELLAYFRNRAPLDDSGMPKDRFSAEMPDATLATLKIQPSEPRDSAVYFCASGVDRGYEQYFGPGTRLTVT.

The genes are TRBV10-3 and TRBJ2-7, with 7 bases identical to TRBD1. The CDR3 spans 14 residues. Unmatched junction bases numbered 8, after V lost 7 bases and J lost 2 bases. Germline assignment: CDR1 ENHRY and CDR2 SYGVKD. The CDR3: CAITEGDRPYEQYF. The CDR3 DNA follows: TGTGCCATCACCGAAGGGGACAGACCCTACGAGCAGTACTTC.

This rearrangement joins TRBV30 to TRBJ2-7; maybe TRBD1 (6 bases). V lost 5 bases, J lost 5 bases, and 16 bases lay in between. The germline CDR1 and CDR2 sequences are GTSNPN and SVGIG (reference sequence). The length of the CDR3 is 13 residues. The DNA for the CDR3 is TGTGCCTGGGATTGGACAGACGCGGACGAGCAGTACTTC. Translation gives CAWDWTDADEQYF.

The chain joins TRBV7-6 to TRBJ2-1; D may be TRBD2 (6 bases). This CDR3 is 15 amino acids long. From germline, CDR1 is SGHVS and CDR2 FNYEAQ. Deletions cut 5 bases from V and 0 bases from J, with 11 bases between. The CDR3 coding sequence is TGTGCCAGCAGCAGGGACTTAAGCTCCTACAATGAGCAGTTCTTC. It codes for CASSRDLSSYNEQFF.

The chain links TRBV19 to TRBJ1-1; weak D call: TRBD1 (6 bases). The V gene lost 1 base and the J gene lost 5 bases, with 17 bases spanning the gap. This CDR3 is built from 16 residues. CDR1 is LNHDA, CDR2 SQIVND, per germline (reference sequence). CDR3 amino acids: CASSIGTGLSRTEAFF. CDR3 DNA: TGTGCCAGTAGTATAGGCACAGGGTTAAGTCGTACTGAAGCTTTCTTT.

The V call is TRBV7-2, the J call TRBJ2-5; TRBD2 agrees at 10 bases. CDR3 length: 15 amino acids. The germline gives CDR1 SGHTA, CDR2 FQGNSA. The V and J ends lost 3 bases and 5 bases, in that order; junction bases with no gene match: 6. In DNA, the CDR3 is TGTGCCAGCAGCTTGCAGCGGGGGGGCGGGGAGACCCAGTACTTC. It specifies CASSLQRGGGETQYF.

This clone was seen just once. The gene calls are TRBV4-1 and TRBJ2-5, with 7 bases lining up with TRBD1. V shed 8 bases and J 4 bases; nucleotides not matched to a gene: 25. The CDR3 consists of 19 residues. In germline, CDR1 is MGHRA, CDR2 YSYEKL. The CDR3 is CASAPILNRGPRDGETQYF. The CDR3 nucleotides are TGCGCCAGCGCGCCCATACTGAACAGGGGACCCCGTGATGGAGAGACCCAGTACTTC.

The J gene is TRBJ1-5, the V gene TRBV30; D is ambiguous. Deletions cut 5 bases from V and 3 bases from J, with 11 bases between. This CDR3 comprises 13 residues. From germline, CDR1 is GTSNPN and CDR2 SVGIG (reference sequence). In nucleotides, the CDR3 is TGTGCCTGGCTAGACGGGAACAATCAGCCCCAGCATTTT. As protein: CAWLDGNNQPQHF. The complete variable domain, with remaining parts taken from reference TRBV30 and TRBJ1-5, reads SQTIHQWPATLVQPVGSPLSLECTVEGTSNPNLYWYRQAAGRGLQLLFYSVGIGQISSEVPQNLSASRPQDRQFILSSKKLLLSDSGFYLCAWLDGNNQPQHFGDGTRLSIL.

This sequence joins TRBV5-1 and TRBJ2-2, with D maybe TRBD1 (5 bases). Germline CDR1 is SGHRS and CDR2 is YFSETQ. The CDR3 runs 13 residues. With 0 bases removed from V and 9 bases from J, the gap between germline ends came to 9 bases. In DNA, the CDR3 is TGCGCCAGCAGCTTGGAAGACAGCCGGGAGCTGTTTTTT. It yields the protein CASSLEDSRELFF. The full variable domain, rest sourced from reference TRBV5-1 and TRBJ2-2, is KAGVTQTPRYLIKTRGQQVTLSCSPISGHRSVSWYQQTPGQGLQFLFEYFSETQRNKGNFPGRFSGRQFSNSRSEMNVSTLELGDSALYLCASSLEDSRELFFGEGSRLTVL.

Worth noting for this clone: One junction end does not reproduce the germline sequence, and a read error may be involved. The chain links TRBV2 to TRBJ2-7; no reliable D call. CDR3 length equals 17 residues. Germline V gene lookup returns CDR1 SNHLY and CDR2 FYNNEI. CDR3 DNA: TGTGCCAGCAGTGTAACCCCTCCAGCGCTCGGCTCCTACGGGCAGTACTTC. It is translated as CASSVTPPALGSYGQYF.

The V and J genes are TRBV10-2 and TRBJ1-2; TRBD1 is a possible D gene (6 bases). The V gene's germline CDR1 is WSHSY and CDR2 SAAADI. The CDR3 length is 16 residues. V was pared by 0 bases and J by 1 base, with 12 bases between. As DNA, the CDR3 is TGCGCCAGCAGTGAGTCAGGGGGGGACTTTAACTATGGCTACACCTTC. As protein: CASSESGGDFNYGYTF.

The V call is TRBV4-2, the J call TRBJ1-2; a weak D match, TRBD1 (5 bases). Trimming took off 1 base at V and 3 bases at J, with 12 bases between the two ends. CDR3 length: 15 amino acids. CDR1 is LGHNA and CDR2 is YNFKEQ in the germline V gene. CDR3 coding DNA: TGTGCCAGCAGCCAAGCCGGCGGGGGGGACTATGGCTACACCTTC. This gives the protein CASSQAGGGDYGYTF.

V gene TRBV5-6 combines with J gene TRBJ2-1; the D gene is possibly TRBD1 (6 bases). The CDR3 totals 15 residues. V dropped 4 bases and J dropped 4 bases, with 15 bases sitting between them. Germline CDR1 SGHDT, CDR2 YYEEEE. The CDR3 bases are TGTGCCAGCAGCGATACGGACAGTCTGTACAATGAGCAGTTCTTC. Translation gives CASSDTDSLYNEQFF.

The CDR3 DNA follows: TGTGCCAGCCGGTGGGGGACAGTGAACACCGGGGAGCTGTTTTTT. Protein sequence: CASRWGTVNTGELFF. V usage is TRBV6-1 and J usage is TRBJ2-2; TRBD1 agrees at 7 bases. Germline CDR1 and CDR2: MNHNS and SASEGT. The length of the CDR3 is 15 residues. With V trimmed by 8 bases and J by 1 base, 7 bases remained unmatched.

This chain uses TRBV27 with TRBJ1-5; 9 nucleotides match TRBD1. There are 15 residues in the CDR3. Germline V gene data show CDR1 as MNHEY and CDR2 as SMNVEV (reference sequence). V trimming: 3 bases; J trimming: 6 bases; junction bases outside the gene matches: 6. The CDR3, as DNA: TGTGCCAGCAGTTTTGCGGGACAGGGTCCTCAGCCCCAGCATTTT. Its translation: CASSFAGQGPQPQHF.